This paragraph covers one T cell receptor beta chain sequence. What it binds is unknown. Time point noted: recipient sample about 28 days before transplant, after cytoreduction. Recipient blood drawn about 28 days pretransplant and days 30, 100, 180 after. These data belong to a study of T cell clonotyping in hematopoietic cell transplantation. Findings and caveats of the study: At the given depth, recipient repertoires were over 97% de novo clonotypes.

Using immunoSEQ multiplex PCR, the repertoire was profiled, and TCRdb retains in-frame clones only, with some absent. The data hold approximately 3,500 clones, with approximately 94% observed a single time. The CDR3 is made up of 14 amino acids. V lost 5 bases to trimming and J lost 3 bases, with 14 bases between them. Germline V gene lookup returns CDR1 SGHKS and CDR2 YYEKEE (reference sequence). This sample comprised peripheral blood mononuclear cells, obtained before stem cell transplant. This chain links TRBV5-5 with TRBJ1-2; perhaps TRBD1 as D (6 bases). The sequence came from a woman aged 50 to 60 with chronic myeloid leukemia. Some clones in this sample may be carry-over from other donors' samples. The CDR3 here is CASSYTGSDYGYTF. As DNA, the CDR3 is TGTGCCAGCAGTTATACAGGGTCGGACTATGGCTACACCTTC.